Described below is a single T cell receptor beta chain sequence and its context. Sequencing was performed with immunoSEQ multiplex PCR; in TCRdb, only in-frame clones are kept and a portion is missing. Of about 280,000 clones listed, around 85% are singletons. This sample stems from a study of blood T cell repertoires in COVID-19. The germline CDR1 and CDR2 sequences are LGHDT and YNNKEL (reference sequence). V lost 4 bases, J lost 9 bases, and 16 bases lay in between. The CDR3 has 15 amino acids. V gene TRBV3-1 (or the pseudogene TRBV3-2) combines with J gene TRBJ1-6, with D possibly TRBD1 on 5 matching bases. Sample: peripheral blood. The receptor comes from a woman in her twenties or thirties who had recovered from COVID-19. In DNA form, the CDR3 reads TGTGCCAGCAGCCGTAGGGGCAGTTCCGGTTCACCCCTCCACTTT. It specifies CASSRRGSSGSPLHF.